This TCR beta chain was recovered during a study of OX40 agonist ivuxolimab in advanced cancers. Study context: The group had a mean age of approximately 60 years, ranged from 23 to 79, and was 82.7% male.

V lost 0 bases, J lost 4 bases, and 7 bases lay in between. Per germline, CDR1 MNHNY and CDR2 SVGAGI (reference sequence). CDR3 length: 14 amino acids. Study observations and caveats: There was clonal expansion of CD4+ and CD8+ blood T cells by week 6 at 0.1 to 3.0 mg/kg. The authors also found low normalized T-cell clonal expansion in some nonresponders.

The data were produced by immunoSEQ multiplex PCR, yet TCRdb's version contains in-frame clones alone and is incomplete. This table holds 90,000 or so clones, around 90% found once. On this clone itself: Its cognate antigen is unknown.

The clonotype was recovered from an adult with an advanced solid tumor such as melanoma, head and neck, liver or kidney cancer. This sequence joins TRBV6-6 and TRBJ1-5; D ambiguous. This material consisted of CD4+ or CD8+ T cells sorted from blood, taken in a trial of the OX40 agonist ivuxolimab. DNA of the CDR3: TGTGCCAGCAGTTACTCGGCGGGGAATCAGCCCCAGCATTTT. Its translation: CASSYSAGNQPQHF.